In this sample, the clone carrying this T cell receptor beta chain turned up many times. TCRdb redid the calling of the RT-PCR reads with MiXCR, one entry per CDR3 protein. The sample has a few hundred thousand distinct CDR3 sequences, roughly 7.6% seen once; the top ten hold about an eighth. The sample comes from a study of response to subunit inactivated influenza vaccine. This clonotype was sampled from a man between 45 and 75 years old who received an inactivated influenza vaccine. The source was PBMCs from blood, collected around 25 months after vaccination.

CDR3 sequence: CASSQAGGPYEQYF. DNA for the CDR3: TGTGCCAGCAGCCAAGCCGGGGGGCCCTACGAGCAGTACTTC. J is TRBJ2-7 and V is TRBV4-2, with a weak D call TRBD2 (7 bases). Trimming shortened V by 1 base and J by 2 bases, and 9 bases separated the two germline ends. The CDR3 is 14 amino acids. Germline V gene data show CDR1 as LGHNA and CDR2 as YNFKEQ.